This entry describes one T cell receptor (beta chain). This record belongs to a study of shared T cell receptors in the human thymus. Sequencing used immunoSEQ multiplex PCR; TCRdb keeps in-frame clones, though not all of them. Of just under 550,000 clones in the sample, around 82% were seen once. In germline, CDR1 is LGHNT, CDR2 FRNRAP. The CDR3 is 16 amino acids. V was trimmed by 0 bases and J by 2 bases, leaving 13 bases between them. These sequences were also reported in another study, on human thymus T cells. As that study records: Corrective cardiac operations yielded the resected thymus tissue. Biased V and J segment usage appeared in thymus and peripheral blood. As related research reported, thymic repertoires overlapped highly among unrelated individuals.

The receptor was isolated from a boy under two years old with a congenital heart defect. This chain links TRBV12-5 with TRBJ1-2, with D possibly being TRBD1 (5 bases). Specimen: thymocytes. The CDR3 DNA is TGTGCTAGTGGTTTGGTCTACCCGGGACTGAACTATGGCTACACCTTC. It specifies CASGLVYPGLNYGYTF. The full variable domain, in which reference TRBV12-5 and TRBJ1-2 provide the parts outside the CDR3, is DARVTQTPRHKVTEMGQEVTMRCQPILGHNTVFWYRQTMMQGLELLAYFRNRAPLDDSGMPKDRFSAEMPDATLATLKIQPSEPRDSAVYFCASGLVYPGLNYGYTFGSGTRLTVV.